This passage covers 7 T cell receptor beta chains from one sample sequenced in a study of CD4 T cells in relation to SARS-CoV-2 and coronaviruses. The antigens of these receptors remain unknown. The unexposed donors gave CD4+ T cells in 2011-2018, prior to COVID-19. The cells were cultured for around ten days before CD4+ T cells were isolated. Some clones are missing from TCRdb's copy, which holds only in-frame ones; the method was immunoSEQ multiplex PCR. The profile covers some 14,000 clones, with roughly 78% appearing a single time and less than 20% taken by the ten largest. The sequencing sample was made of CD4+ T cells from PBMCs, cultured in vitro. The origin of the receptors is a human donor in good health.

The chain uses TRBV5-1 and TRBJ2-2, with D possibly matching TRBD1 (6 bases). CDR1 is SGHRS and CDR2 is YFSETQ in the germline V gene. The V and J ends lost 4 bases and 2 bases respectively, with 9 bases between them. The CDR3 has 14 residues. The CDR3 protein is CASSRGQNTGELFF. In DNA, the CDR3 is TGCGCCAGCAGCAGGGGACAAAACACCGGGGAGCTGTTTTTT.

The V gene is TRBV2, the J gene TRBJ1-1, with TRBD1 identical over 8 bases. The ends lost 3 bases at V and 1 base at J; junction bases unmatched: 1. This CDR3 has 14 residues. CDR1 and CDR2 from the germline V gene are SNHLY and FYNNEI. CDR3 region: CASSDRGRNTEAFF. In DNA, the CDR3 is TGTGCCAGCAGTGACAGGGGGCGGAACACTGAAGCTTTCTTT.

The V gene is TRBV9, the J gene TRBJ1-1; D remains ambiguous. Germline CDR1 SGDLS, CDR2 YYNGEE. The V and J ends lost 0 bases and 0 bases respectively, with 6 bases between them. The CDR3 extends over 14 amino acids. DNA of the CDR3: TGTGCCAGCAGCGTAGCAGACCTGAACACTGAAGCTTTCTTT. As protein: CASSVADLNTEAFF.

This chain joins TRBV19 and TRBJ1-1; the D gene is possibly TRBD1 (5 bases). The CDR3 consists of 12 residues. Germline CDR1 is LNHDA and CDR2 is SQIVND (reference sequence). Trimming left V 7 bases short and J 3 bases short, with 9 bases between. CDR3 sequence (DNA): TGTGCCAGTAAGGAGGGGTACACTGAAGCTTTCTTT. This sequence encodes CASKEGYTEAFF.

The chain carries TRBV7-9 and TRBJ1-1; D unclear. Trimming took 5 bases from V and 0 from J, leaving 10 bases between them. From germline, CDR1 is SEHNR and CDR2 FQNEAQ (reference sequence). This CDR3 is built from 14 residues. The CDR3 protein is CASSGSQVNTEAFF. The CDR3 region has the DNA TGTGCCAGCAGCGGAAGTCAGGTGAACACTGAAGCTTTCTTT.

The CDR3 protein is CASSYTGTGGNEQFF. CDR3 sequence (DNA): TGTGCCAGCAGTTATACCGGGACAGGGGGCAATGAGCAGTTCTTC. The chain carries TRBV6-5 and TRBJ2-1, with 11 positions matching TRBD1. In germline, CDR1 is MNHEY, CDR2 SVGAGI. The CDR3 is made up of 15 amino acids. Trimming at V came to 3 bases and at J to 6 bases, leaving 4 bases not matched to a gene.

There are a few counts of this clone. V is TRBV30 and J is TRBJ2-2, with 11 positions matching TRBD1. The V gene end was trimmed by 3 bases and the J gene end by 5 bases; junction bases not matched to a gene: 8. CDR1 and CDR2 from the germline V gene are GTSNPN and SVGIG (reference sequence). The CDR3 runs to 16 residues. The CDR3 sequence: CAWSERDRGWTGELFF. CDR3 in DNA: TGTGCCTGGAGCGAAAGGGACAGGGGGTGGACCGGGGAGCTGTTTTTT.